Listed below are T cell receptor beta chains from one sample, sequenced in a study of cytomegalovirus exposure and HLA in healthy donors. Clones were read by immunoSEQ multiplex PCR, and TCRdb kept only the in-frame ones, dropping some. The sample contains about 120,000 clones, around 80% of which appear only once. Material: PBMCs. The receptors originated from a man aged 25-40 years in good health and CMV-seropositive. Both conserved end residues are part of each CDR3. A D gene is named only where the DNA matches it firmly. Size tells how often a clone was seen (once, few, many) or the class of an expanded clone, and some rows leave it out.

v_gene,j_gene,abundance,d_gene,CDR3nt,CDR3aa
TRBV4-1,TRBJ1-5,few,NA,TGCGCCAGCTCCCAAATGGGGAGACAGCCCCAGCATTTT,CASSQMGRQPQHF
TRBV7-8,TRBJ1-2,NA,NA,TGTGCCAGCAGCTTACGGTTTCCTCGGACACCGAATACGGGCTACACCTTC,CASSLRFPRTPNTGYTF
TRBV7-2,TRBJ2-6,NA,NA,TGTGCCAGCAGCTTAGCCCAGGGGGCCAACGTCCTGACTTTC,CASSLAQGANVLTF
TRBV7-2,TRBJ1-4,NA,TRBD1,TGTGCCAGCAGCCCCAATCCCGGGGCAGGGGGCCCTAATGAAAAACTGTTTTTT,CASSPNPGAGGPNEKLFF
TRBV18,TRBJ2-1,NA,TRBD1,TGTGCCAGCTCACCTCCCGGGACAGGGGGTTTTGGGGAGCAGTTCTTC,CASSPPGTGGFGEQFF
TRBV11-3,TRBJ2-1,NA,TRBD1,TGTGCCAGCAGCGCCTGGACAGGGAGTAATGAGCAGTTCTTC,CASSAWTGSNEQFF
TRBV9,TRBJ2-7,NA,NA,TGTGCCAGCAGCGTAGGGTCGAGTCGCGAGCAGTACTTC,CASSVGSSREQYF
TRBV5-1,TRBJ2-7,NA,NA,TGCGCCAGCAGCTTCGAGTCCGACTACGAGCAGTACTTC,CASSFESDYEQYF
TRBV7-2,TRBJ2-7,NA,TRBD1,TGTGCCAGCAGCCCCTACCGGGACAGGGTTAATCACGAGCAGTACTTC,CASSPYRDRVNHEQYF
TRBV9,TRBJ2-7,NA,TRBD1,TGTGCCAGCAGCGTAATGGACAGGGGCTACGAGCAGTACTTC,CASSVMDRGYEQYF
TRBV7-2,TRBJ2-5,NA,TRBD1,TGTGCCAGCAGCATAAACAGGGGGCGAGAGACCCAGTACTTC,CASSINRGRETQYF
TRBV15,TRBJ2-5,NA,NA,TGTGCCACCAGCAGAGGAACTAGCAGAGTCGGACAGACCCAGTACTTC,CATSRGTSRVGQTQYF
TRBV28,TRBJ2-3,NA,NA,TGTGCCAGCAGTGCACCGGTAGGAGCGGAGGGCACAGATACGCAGTATTTT,CASSAPVGAEGTDTQYF
TRBV9,TRBJ1-2,NA,NA,TGTGCCAGCAGCGTAGAACCTAGTTATGGCTACACCTTC,CASSVEPSYGYTF
TRBV7-8,TRBJ1-5,once,TRBD1,TGTGCCAGCAGCTTAGCACGACAGGGTCGTCAGCCCCAGCATTTT,CASSLARQGRQPQHF
TRBV18,TRBJ1-2,NA,NA,TGTGCCAGCTCACGGACAGACGTCGTTGGCTACACCTTC,CASSRTDVVGYTF
TRBV2,TRBJ1-5,NA,TRBD1,TGTGCCAGTGCAACAGGGGCGGGACAGCCCCAGCATTTT,CASATGAGQPQHF
TRBV5-1,TRBJ2-3,NA,TRBD2,TGCGCCAGCAGCTTGATGACTAGCGGGGGTCCCACAGATACGCAGTATTTT,CASSLMTSGGPTDTQYF
TRBV4-2,TRBJ1-5,NA,TRBD1,TGTGCCAGCAGCCAAGTGACAGGGGTCAATCAGCCCCAGCATTTT,CASSQVTGVNQPQHF
TRBV9,TRBJ2-7,few,TRBD1,TGTGCCAGCAGCGGCCCCCGGGACAGGGGCACCGAGCAGTACTTC,CASSGPRDRGTEQYF
TRBV19,TRBJ2-5,NA,NA,TGTGCCAGTAATCAGGGAGGAGGGGAGACCCAGTACTTC,CASNQGGGETQYF
TRBV7-2,TRBJ1-4,NA,TRBD1,TGTGCCAGCAGCTTAGTGGGTTATGGGACAGCCGCAACTAATGAAAAACTGTTTTTT,CASSLVGYGTAATNEKLFF
TRBV2,TRBJ2-7,NA,NA,TGTGCCAGCAGTGTCAAAGGGGCGAGCGAGCAGTACTTC,CASSVKGASEQYF
TRBV7-9,TRBJ2-3,NA,TRBD1,TGTGCCAGCAGCTTACAGGACAGGGAAGCGGCAACAGATACGCAGTATTTT,CASSLQDREAATDTQYF
TRBV15,TRBJ1-3,NA,TRBD1,TGTGCCACCAGCAGTTTGGACAGGACTTGGGGAAACACCATATATTTT,CATSSLDRTWGNTIYF
TRBV15,TRBJ1-5,NA,TRBD1,TGTGCCACCAGCAGAGATGGGGGGTGGGACAGGGGGGATCAGCCCCAGCATTTT,CATSRDGGWDRGDQPQHF
TRBV4-3,TRBJ2-3,NA,TRBD1,TGCGCCAGCAGCCAAGAAGGTTTTTCCGGGACAGGGCCCGATACGCAGTATTTT,CASSQEGFSGTGPDTQYF
TRBV27,TRBJ2-2,NA,NA,TGTGCCAGCAAACGGGAAGGGTACGCGAACACCGGGGAGCTGTTTTTT,CASKREGYANTGELFF
TRBV6-5,TRBJ1-2,NA,NA,TGTGCCAGCAGTTACTGGGCAGGGGAGAGTGGCTACACCTTC,CASSYWAGESGYTF
TRBV14,TRBJ2-1,NA,TRBD2,TGTGCCAGCAGCCAGTTACTAGCGGGAGGCCATGAGCAGTTCTTC,CASSQLLAGGHEQFF
TRBV4-2,TRBJ2-1,NA,TRBD2,TGTGCCAGCAGCAAAAGGGCACTAGCGGTCAATGAGCAGTTCTTC,CASSKRALAVNEQFF
TRBV7-9,TRBJ1-1,NA,TRBD1,TGTGCCAGCAGCGACAGGGGAGCTGAAGCTTTCTTT,CASSDRGAEAFF
TRBV7-2,TRBJ2-2,NA,TRBD2,TGTGCCAGCAGCTTAAGAGCTAGCGGATTGACCGGGGAGCTGTTTTTT,CASSLRASGLTGELFF
TRBV6-1,TRBJ2-2,few,NA,TGTGCCAGCAGTGATATTGCGAACACCGGGGAGCTGTTTTTT,CASSDIANTGELFF
TRBV6-5,TRBJ1-2,NA,TRBD1,TGTGCCAGCGGTCGACAGGGGGCCAACTATGGCTACACCTTC,CASGRQGANYGYTF
TRBV28,TRBJ2-7,once,NA,TGTGCCAGCAGTTGGCAGGCAACAGAGCAGTACTTC,CASSWQATEQYF
TRBV9,TRBJ2-7,few,TRBD2,TGTGCCAGCAGCGGACTAGCGAATCCCTCCTACGAGCAGTACTTC,CASSGLANPSYEQYF
TRBV7-9,TRBJ1-4,NA,NA,TGTGCCAGCAGCCGAAGCGCAACTAATGAAAAACTGTTTTTT,CASSRSATNEKLFF
TRBV30,TRBJ2-5,NA,TRBD2,TGTGCCTGGACTACCGGGACTAGCGGGAGCGGAGAGACCCAGTACTTC,CAWTTGTSGSGETQYF
TRBV11-1,TRBJ2-5,NA,NA,TGTGCCAGCAGCAGCGGCTGGGCGAATGATGCCCAGTACTTC,CASSSGWANDAQYF
TRBV2,TRBJ2-7,NA,NA,TGTGCCAGCAGTCGGGGTATCTCCTACGAGCAGTACTTC,CASSRGISYEQYF
TRBV5-4,TRBJ2-7,NA,NA,TGTGCCAGCAGCTTGATGGCAGGGTCCTACGAGCAGTACTTC,CASSLMAGSYEQYF
TRBV7-2,TRBJ1-2,NA,TRBD1,TGTGCCAGCAGCACCCGCCTAGGACAGGGCTATGGCTACACCTTC,CASSTRLGQGYGYTF
TRBV25-1,TRBJ1-2,NA,TRBD1,TGTGCCAGCAGTGAAACTCCGGGACAGGGGACGTCTGACTATGGCTACACCTTC,CASSETPGQGTSDYGYTF
TRBV15,TRBJ1-4,NA,NA,TGTGCCACCAGCAGAGATGGCAGCAGGGGATGGACTAATGAAAAACTGTTTTTT,CATSRDGSRGWTNEKLFF
TRBV25-1,TRBJ2-1,once,TRBD2,TGTGCCAGCAGTGAATGGACTAGCGGGGGGGTCGTAGATGAGCAGTTCTTC,CASSEWTSGGVVDEQFF
TRBV7-9,TRBJ2-1,NA,TRBD1,TGTGCCAGCAGCTCCCGGGACAGGGGACGGGGTGAGCAGTTCTTC,CASSSRDRGRGEQFF
TRBV6-4,TRBJ2-5,NA,TRBD1,TGTGCCAGCAGTGCCGGGACAGGGGGCCAAGAGACCCAGTACTTC,CASSAGTGGQETQYF
TRBV4-3,TRBJ2-7,once,NA,TGCGCCAGCAGCCAAGGGGGCAGCGCCTACGAGCAGTACTTC,CASSQGGSAYEQYF